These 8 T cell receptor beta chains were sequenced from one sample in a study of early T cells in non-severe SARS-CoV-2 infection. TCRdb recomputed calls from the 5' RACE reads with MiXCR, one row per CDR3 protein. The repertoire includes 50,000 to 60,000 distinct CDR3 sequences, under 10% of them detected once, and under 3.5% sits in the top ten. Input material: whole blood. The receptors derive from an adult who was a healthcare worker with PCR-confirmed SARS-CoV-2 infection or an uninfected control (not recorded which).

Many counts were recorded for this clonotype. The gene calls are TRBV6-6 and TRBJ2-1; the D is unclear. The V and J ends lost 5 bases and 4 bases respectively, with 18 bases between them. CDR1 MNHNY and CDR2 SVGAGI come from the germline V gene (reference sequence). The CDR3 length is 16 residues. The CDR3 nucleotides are TGTGCCAGCAGTAGTTATGGTTCCGTGACTTACAATGAGCAGTTCTTC. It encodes CASSSYGSVTYNEQFF.

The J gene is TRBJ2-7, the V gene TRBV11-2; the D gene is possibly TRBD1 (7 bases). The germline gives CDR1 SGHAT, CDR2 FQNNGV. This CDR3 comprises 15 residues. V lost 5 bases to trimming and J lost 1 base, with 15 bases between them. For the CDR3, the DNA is TGTGCCAGCAGCCTCGCGGGACAGACTTCCTACGAGCAGTACTTC. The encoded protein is CASSLAGQTSYEQYF.

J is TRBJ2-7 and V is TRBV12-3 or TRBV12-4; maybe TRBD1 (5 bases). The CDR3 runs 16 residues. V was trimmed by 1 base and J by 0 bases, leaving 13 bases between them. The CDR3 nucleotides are TGTGCCAGCAGTTTAGGGGGCAGGATTAGCTCCTACGAGCAGTACTTC. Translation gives CASSLGGRISSYEQYF.

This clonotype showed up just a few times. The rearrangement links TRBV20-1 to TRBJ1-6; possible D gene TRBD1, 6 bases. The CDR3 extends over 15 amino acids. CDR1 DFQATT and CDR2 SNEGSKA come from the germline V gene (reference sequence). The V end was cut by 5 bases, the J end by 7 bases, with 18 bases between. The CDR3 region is CSAGGQRVRNSPLHF. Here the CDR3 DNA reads TGCAGTGCTGGAGGACAGAGAGTTCGGAATTCACCCCTCCACTTT.

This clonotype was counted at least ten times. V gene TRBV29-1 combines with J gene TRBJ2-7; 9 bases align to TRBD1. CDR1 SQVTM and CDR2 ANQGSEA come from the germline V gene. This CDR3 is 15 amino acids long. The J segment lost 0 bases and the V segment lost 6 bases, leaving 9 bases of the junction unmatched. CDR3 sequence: CSVSRRTGVSYEQYF. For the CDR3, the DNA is TGCAGCGTCTCCAGGAGGACAGGGGTCTCCTACGAGCAGTACTTC.

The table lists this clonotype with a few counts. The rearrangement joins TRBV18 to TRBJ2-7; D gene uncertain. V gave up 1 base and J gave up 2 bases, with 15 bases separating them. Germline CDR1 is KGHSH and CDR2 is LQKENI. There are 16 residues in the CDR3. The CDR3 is CASSPRSAMGTYEQYF. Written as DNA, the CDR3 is TGTGCCAGCTCACCACGATCGGCGATGGGAACCTACGAGCAGTACTTC. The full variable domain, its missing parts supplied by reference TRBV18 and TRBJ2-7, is NAGVMQNPRHLVRRRGQEARLRCSPMKGHSHVYWYRQLPEEGLKFMVYLQKENIIDESGMPKERFSAEFPKEGPSILRIQQVVRGDSAAYFCASSPRSAMGTYEQYFGPGTRLTVT.

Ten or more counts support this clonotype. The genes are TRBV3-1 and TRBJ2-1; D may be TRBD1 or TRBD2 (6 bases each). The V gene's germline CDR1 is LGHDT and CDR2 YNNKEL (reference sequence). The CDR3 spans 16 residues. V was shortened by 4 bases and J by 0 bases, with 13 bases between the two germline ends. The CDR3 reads CASSPPGALSYNEQFF. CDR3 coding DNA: TGTGCCAGCAGCCCGCCGGGGGCCCTCTCCTACAATGAGCAGTTCTTC.

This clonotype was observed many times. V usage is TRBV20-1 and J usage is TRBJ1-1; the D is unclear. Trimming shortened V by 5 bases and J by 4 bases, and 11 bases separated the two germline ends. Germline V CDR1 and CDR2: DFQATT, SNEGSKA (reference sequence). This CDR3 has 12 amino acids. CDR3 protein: CSAVGSSTEAFF. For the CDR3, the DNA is TGCAGTGCTGTAGGGTCGAGCACTGAAGCTTTCTTT.